Each of the 4 T cell receptor beta chains below was sequenced from the same sample in a study of T cell responses to AZD1222 COVID-19 vaccine. Assay used: immunoSEQ multiplex PCR; TCRdb lists only in-frame clones, some missing. The table lists roughly 140,000 clones, over 90% of them singletons. Sequences were derived from peripheral blood, sampled 28 days after the second AZD1222 dose. These receptor sequences come from an adult who received the AZD1222 COVID-19 vaccine.

The chain is built from TRBV7-2 and TRBJ2-7; D is unclear. Trimming took off 5 bases at V and 1 base at J, with 18 bases between the two ends. Germline V CDR1 and CDR2: SGHTA, FQGNSA. CDR3 length: 16 amino acids. This chain's CDR3 is CASSPPTGWGSYEQYF. CDR3 nucleotides: TGTGCCAGCAGCCCCCCAACCGGATGGGGTTCCTACGAGCAGTACTTC.

This chain links TRBV6-5 with TRBJ1-2; 9 positions agree with TRBD1. The trim removed 6 bases at V and 4 bases at J, leaving 9 bases unmatched. This CDR3 has 15 amino acids. Germline V gene sequence: CDR1 MNHEY, CDR2 SVGAGI. CDR3 residues: CASSLTGTGPYGYTF. The CDR3 coding sequence is TGTGCCAGCAGCTTAACCGGGACAGGGCCCTATGGCTACACCTTC.

In its sample, this clone was seen once. The chain uses TRBV29-1 and TRBJ1-1; a weak D match, TRBD1 (6 bases). The germline V gene has CDR1 SQVTM and CDR2 ANQGSEA. V gave up 3 bases and J gave up 5 bases, with 13 bases separating them. The CDR3 runs to 13 residues. The CDR3 protein is CSVDDRLGTEAFF. DNA for the CDR3: TGCAGCGTTGATGACAGGCTGGGGACTGAAGCTTTCTTT. The full variable domain, completed using reference TRBV29-1 and TRBJ1-1, is SAVISQKPSRDICQRGTSLTIQCQVDSQVTMMFWYRQQPGQSLTLIATANQGSEATYESGFVIDKFPISRPNLTFSTLTVSNMSPEDSSIYLCSVDDRLGTEAFFGQGTRLTVV.

The chain has TRBV5-1 and TRBJ2-2; TRBD1 aligns across 8 bases. The germline CDR1 and CDR2 sequences are SGHRS and YFSETQ. V lost 6 bases to trimming and J lost 4 bases; unmatched junction nucleotides: 5. The length of the CDR3 is 14 residues. CDR3 region: CASTTGAFTGELFF. The DNA for the CDR3 is TGCGCCAGCACGACAGGGGCCTTCACCGGGGAGCTGTTTTTT. Complete variable domain (other parts from reference TRBV5-1 and TRBJ2-2): KAGVTQTPRYLIKTRGQQVTLSCSPISGHRSVSWYQQTPGQGLQFLFEYFSETQRNKGNFPGRFSGRQFSNSRSEMNVSTLELGDSALYLCASTTGAFTGELFFGEGSRLTVL.